This TCR beta chain was obtained from a study of Graves' ophthalmopathy and Graves' hyperthyroidism. Whole-study results and caveats: The 13-signature model separated ophthalmopathy from stable hyperthyroidism at 85% to 90% sensitivity and about 80% specificity.

As to this clonotype: Its antigen is not identified.

Amplifying from RNA transcripts, the study obtained TCR beta CDR3 regions. HTBI-primed RT-PCR formed the first round, and a multiplex PCR formed the second. Using its own MiXCR run on the multiplex PCR reads, TCRdb lists one record per CDR3 protein. The sample records about 620,000 distinct CDR3 sequences, 20% to 25% being singletons. A follow-up of 18 months without ophthalmopathy meant that hyperthyroidism was stable. This sequence was found in a woman aged 18-29 years with stable Graves' hyperthyroidism. Some clones in this sample may be carry-over from other donors' samples. Sample: peripheral blood.

CDR3 in DNA: TGTGCCAGCAGGACAGGGGGCCTTTCACCCCTCCACTTT. Its translation: CASRTGGLSPLHF. The chain joins TRBV6-1 to TRBJ1-6; 10 bases agree with TRBD1. V was pared by 6 bases and J by 9 bases, with 2 bases of the junction left unmatched. Germline loops: CDR1 MNHNS, CDR2 SASEGT. This CDR3 region has 13 residues.